A selection of T cell receptor beta chains follows, all from one sample in a study of blood T cell repertoires in COVID-19. Sequenced by immunoSEQ multiplex PCR; TCRdb stores in-frame clones only, minus some. Of around 42,000 clones in the sample, more than 75% are singletons; the top ten hold over 10%. Sequencing was performed on peripheral blood. The receptor set was obtained from a woman between 70 and 85 years old in a cohort sampled during active COVID-19. CDR3s include the opening cysteine and the closing phenylalanine or tryptophan. The D gene is left open where the match is weak. Clone size appears in some rows only: once, few, many, or a class for an expanded clone.

CDR3: CASSQALAKNIQYF; DNA: TGTGCCAGCAGCCAAGCACTAGCCAAAAACATTCAGTACTTC; size: -; J: TRBJ2-4; D: -; V: TRBV3-1/TRBV3-2
CDR3: CAISENAGNTEAFF; DNA: TGTGCCATCAGTGAGAATGCGGGGAACACTGAAGCTTTCTTT; size: few; J: TRBJ1-1; D: -; V: TRBV10-3
CDR3: CASSTSGRLNEQFF; DNA: TGTGCCAGCAGTACCAGCGGGAGGTTGAATGAGCAGTTCTTC; size: -; J: TRBJ2-1; D: TRBD2; V: TRBV28
CDR3: CASSQVSGRGTYEQYF; DNA: TGTGCCAGCAGCCAAGTTAGCGGGAGAGGGACCTACGAGCAGTACTTC; size: -; J: TRBJ2-7; D: TRBD2; V: TRBV3-1/TRBV3-2
CDR3: CASSEGSLTYNEQFF; DNA: TGTGCCAGCAGTGAAGGCTCTCTGACCTACAATGAGCAGTTCTTC; size: -; J: TRBJ2-1; D: -; V: TRBV25-1
CDR3: CASSRGQGALNEQFF; DNA: TGTGCCAGCAGCCGGGGACAGGGGGCCCTCAATGAGCAGTTCTTC; size: once; J: TRBJ2-1; D: TRBD1; V: TRBV6-5
CDR3: CASSLSLADYNEQFF; DNA: TGTGCCAGCAGCTTAAGTCTAGCGGACTACAATGAGCAGTTCTTC; size: -; J: TRBJ2-1; D: TRBD2; V: TRBV5-4
CDR3: CASSALAGVGEQYF; DNA: TGTGCCAGCAGCGCGCTAGCGGGAGTAGGCGAGCAGTACTTC; size: -; J: TRBJ2-7; D: TRBD2; V: TRBV9
CDR3: CAWSTLAGVGDTQYF; DNA: TGTGCCTGGAGTACACTAGCGGGAGTTGGGGATACGCAGTATTTT; size: -; J: TRBJ2-3; D: TRBD2; V: TRBV30
CDR3: CSASVTEAFF; DNA: TGCAGCGCGTCGGTCACTGAAGCTTTCTTT; size: once; J: TRBJ1-1; D: -; V: TRBV29-1
CDR3: CASSLNEAFF; DNA: TGTGCCAGCAGCCTAAATGAAGCTTTCTTT; size: -; J: TRBJ1-1; D: -; V: TRBV7-8
CDR3: CASSQVQGANEKLFF; DNA: TGCGCCAGCAGCCAAGTACAGGGGGCTAATGAAAAACTGTTTTTT; size: -; J: TRBJ1-4; D: TRBD1; V: TRBV4-1
CDR3: CASSLVGEAAFF; DNA: TGTGCCAGCAGCTTAGTTGGGGAGGCAGCTTTCTTT; size: -; J: TRBJ1-1; D: -; V: TRBV7-9
CDR3: CASSQLGALTNEQFF; DNA: TGCGCCAGCAGCCAACTGGGAGCCTTAACCAATGAGCAGTTCTTC; size: -; J: TRBJ2-1; D: -; V: TRBV4-1
CDR3: CASSPRFGATYEQYF; DNA: TGTGCCAGCAGTCCCCGTTTTGGGGCAACCTACGAGCAGTACTTC; size: -; J: TRBJ2-7; D: -; V: TRBV28